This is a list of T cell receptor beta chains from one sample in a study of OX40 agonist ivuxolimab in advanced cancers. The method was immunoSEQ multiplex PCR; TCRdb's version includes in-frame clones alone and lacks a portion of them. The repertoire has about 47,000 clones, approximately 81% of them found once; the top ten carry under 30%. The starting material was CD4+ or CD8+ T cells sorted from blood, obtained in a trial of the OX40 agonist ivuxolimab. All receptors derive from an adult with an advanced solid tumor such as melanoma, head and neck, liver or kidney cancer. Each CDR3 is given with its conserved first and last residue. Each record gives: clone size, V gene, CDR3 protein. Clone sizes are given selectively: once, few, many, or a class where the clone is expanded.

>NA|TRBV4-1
CASSQGSTGTGMHF
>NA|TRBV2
CASSEAGLAELFF
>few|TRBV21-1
CASSKSSTGF
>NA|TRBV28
CASRPPGGETQYF
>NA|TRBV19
CASSMIRSEQFF
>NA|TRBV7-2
CASSLLGMRGTEAFF
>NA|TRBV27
CASSLGQRTEAFF
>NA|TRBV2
CASRRQLNTEAFF
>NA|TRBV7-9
CASSLAWRADTQYF
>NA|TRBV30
CAWGGDWKSYEQYF
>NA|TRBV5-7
CASSLAGDGQPQHF
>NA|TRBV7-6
CASSQPKGQLAVIEQFF
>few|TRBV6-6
CASSGRDNSYEQYF
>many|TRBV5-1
CASSSGQGHTDTQYF
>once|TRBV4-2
CASSQDSGRGSEELFF
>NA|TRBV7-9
CASRPTPGFYNEQFF
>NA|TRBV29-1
CSVTELAGEFF
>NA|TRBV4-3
CASSQDRGQGYEQYF
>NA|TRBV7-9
CASSSGGTSAYYSYNEQFF
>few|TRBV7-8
CASSQGPGSSYNSPLHF
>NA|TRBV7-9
CASSPELSSYEQYF
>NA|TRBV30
CAWSDAGSEQYF
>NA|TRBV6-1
CASSELYPRTSGGADTQYF
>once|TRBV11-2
CASRGVGTVNTGELFF
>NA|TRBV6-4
CASSDSGGGAGEQFF
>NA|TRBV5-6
CASSVSTDTQYF